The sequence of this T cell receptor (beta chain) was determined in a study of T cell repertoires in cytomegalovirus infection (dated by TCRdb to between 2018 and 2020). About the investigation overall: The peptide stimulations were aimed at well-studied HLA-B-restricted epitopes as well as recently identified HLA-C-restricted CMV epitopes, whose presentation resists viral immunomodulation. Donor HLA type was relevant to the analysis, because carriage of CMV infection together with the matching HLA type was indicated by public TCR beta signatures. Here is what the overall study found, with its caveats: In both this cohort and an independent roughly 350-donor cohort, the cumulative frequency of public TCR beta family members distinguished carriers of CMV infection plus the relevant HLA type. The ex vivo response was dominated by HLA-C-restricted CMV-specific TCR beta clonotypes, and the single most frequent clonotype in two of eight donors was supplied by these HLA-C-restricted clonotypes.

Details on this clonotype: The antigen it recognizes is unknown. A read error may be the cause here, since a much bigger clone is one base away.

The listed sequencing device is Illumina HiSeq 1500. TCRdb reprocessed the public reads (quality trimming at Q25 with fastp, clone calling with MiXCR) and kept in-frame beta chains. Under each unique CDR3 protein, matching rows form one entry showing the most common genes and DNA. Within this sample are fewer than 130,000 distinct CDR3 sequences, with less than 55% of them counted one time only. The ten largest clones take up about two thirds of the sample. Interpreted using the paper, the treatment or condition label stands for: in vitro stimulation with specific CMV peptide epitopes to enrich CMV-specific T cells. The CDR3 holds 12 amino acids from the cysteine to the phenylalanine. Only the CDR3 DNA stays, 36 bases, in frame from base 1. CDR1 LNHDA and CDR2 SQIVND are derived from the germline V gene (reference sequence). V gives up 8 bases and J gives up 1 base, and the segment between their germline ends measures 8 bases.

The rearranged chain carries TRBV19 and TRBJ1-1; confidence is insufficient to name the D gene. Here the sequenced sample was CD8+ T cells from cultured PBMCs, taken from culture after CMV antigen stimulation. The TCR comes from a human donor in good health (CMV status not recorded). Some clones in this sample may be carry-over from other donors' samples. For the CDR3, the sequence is CASRYGNTEAFF. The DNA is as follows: TGTGCCAGTCGTTACGGGAACACTGAAGCTTTCTTT.